This T cell receptor (beta chain) was sequenced for a study of regulatory T cells in long-lasting Graves disease. Germline assignment: CDR1 MNHEY and CDR2 SVGAGI. Trimming left V 2 bases short and J 3 bases short, with 14 bases between. The CDR3 length is 16 residues. As for time point: newly diagnosed GD, antithyroid drugs for less than 3 months. PBMC-derived RNA was used for the TCR library. iRepertoire HTBI primers and Arm-PCR of CDR3 regions built TCR beta libraries. In TCRdb, the multiplex PCR reads were re-called with MiXCR into one record per CDR3 protein. The sample includes a few hundred thousand distinct CDR3 sequences, 20% of them seen just once.

The chain links TRBV6-5 to TRBJ2-1, with a possible D match to TRBD1 (5 bases). Material: peripheral blood mononuclear cells (PBMCs), obtained at new diagnosis, from a patient treated with antithyroid drugs. This clonotype was obtained from a female donor with Graves disease. This chain's CDR3 is CASSYTGNVGYNEQFF. CDR3 DNA: TGTGCCAGCAGTTACACAGGCAACGTAGGCTACAATGAGCAGTTCTTC.